Shown below are 30 T cell receptor beta chains from a single sample sequenced in a study of cytomegalovirus exposure and HLA in healthy donors. The primer mix had 60 Vbeta and 13 Jbeta primers. Sequencing used immunoSEQ multiplex PCR; TCRdb keeps in-frame clones, though not all of them. The table lists approximately 160,000 clones, 82% of them singletons. Sequenced input: PBMCs. These receptors were collected from a male donor in good health and CMV-seronegative.

A word on this clone: One end of the junction is discordant with germline, which a read error may explain. The chain carries TRBV29-1 and TRBJ2-7; 9 positions agree with TRBD1. The germline V gene has CDR1 SQVTM and CDR2 ANQGSEA. The CDR3 covers 15 residues. The CDR3 DNA is TGCCGCGTAACTACAGGGGGCGCCAGCAGTGGCGAGCAGTACTTC. It codes for CRVTTGGASSGEQYF.

This sequence joins TRBV11-2 and TRBJ2-5; no clear D gene. The J call is in doubt because the DNA end fits TRBJ2-7 better. The V gene's germline CDR1 is SGHAT and CDR2 FQNNGV. This CDR3 has 12 residues. The CDR3 protein is CASSLDYYEQYF. The CDR3 DNA follows: TGTGCCAGCAGCTTAGATTATTACGAGCAGTACTTC.

As to this clone: The junction differs from germline at one of its ends, possibly a read error. The V and J genes are TRBV2 and TRBJ2-7; a possible D gene is TRBD2 (5 bases). The germline gives CDR1 SNHLY, CDR2 FYNNEI. The CDR3 totals 11 residues. This chain's CDR3 is CASILNGGVCF. Here the CDR3 DNA reads TGTGCCAGCATTCTAAACGGAGGTGTGTGCTTC.

The chain carries TRBV6-1 and TRBJ1-2; the D is unclear. Per the germline V gene, CDR1 is MNHNS and CDR2 is SASEGT. This CDR3 region has 16 residues. V dropped 2 bases and J dropped 2 bases, with 15 bases sitting between them. The CDR3 bases are TGTGCCAGCAGTGAATCTTTTGGCACCGGGAACTATGGCTACACCTTC. Its protein product is CASSESFGTGNYGYTF.

The rearrangement uses TRBV7-6 and TRBJ1-3; 11 positions match TRBD1. The CDR3 length is 16 residues. The V gene end was trimmed by 4 bases and the J gene end by 2 bases; junction bases not matched to a gene: 4. Germline values: CDR1 SGHVS, CDR2 FNYEAQ. Written as DNA, the CDR3 is TGTGCCAGCAGCTCTCCGGGACAGGGGGCTGGAAACACCATATATTTT. Protein: CASSSPGQGAGNTIYF.

The chain has TRBV7-6 and TRBJ1-3, with TRBD1 as a possible D gene (5 bases). Trimming took off 0 bases at V and 0 bases at J, with 12 bases between the two ends. The CDR3 extends over 17 amino acids. Germline V gene sequence: CDR1 SGHVS, CDR2 FNYEAQ. The CDR3 bases are TGTGCCAGCAGCTTAGCCCTCAGGGCGAGCTCTGGAAACACCATATATTTT. Translated: CASSLALRASSGNTIYF.

This clone appeared a few times. V is TRBV2 and J is TRBJ1-1; D is undetermined. This CDR3 region has 16 residues. Germline-derived CDR1 and CDR2 are SNHLY and FYNNEI. The V gene lost 6 bases and the J gene lost 0 bases, with 17 bases spanning the gap. The CDR3 sequence is CASRKDTGVMNTEAFF. CDR3 DNA sequence: TGTGCCAGCAGGAAAGATACGGGAGTCATGAACACTGAAGCTTTCTTT.

This clone was detected only a few times. The V gene is TRBV9, the J gene TRBJ2-3, with 13 bases matching TRBD2. V trimming: 4 bases; J trimming: 6 bases; junction bases outside the gene matches: 17. Germline V gives CDR1 SGDLS, CDR2 YYNGEE. The CDR3 totals 19 residues. In nucleotides, the CDR3 is TGTGCCAGCAGCCCTCGGACTAGCGGGAGCGTTTTTAATTTGGATACGCAGTATTTT. Translated, it gives CASSPRTSGSVFNLDTQYF. The variable domain in full, with the rest retrieved from reference TRBV9 and TRBJ2-3, is DSGVTQTPKHLITATGQRVTLRCSPRSGDLSVYWYQQSLDQGLQFLIQYYNGEERAKGNILERFSAQQFPDLHSELNLSSLELGDSALYFCASSPRTSGSVFNLDTQYFGPGTRLTVL.

Remarks on this clone: This CDR3 is also generated by other DNA sequences in the sample. The V call is TRBV18, the J call TRBJ1-1; 9 nucleotides line up with TRBD1. The CDR3 runs 14 residues. V trimming: 5 bases; J trimming: 6 bases; junction bases outside the gene matches: 7. The germline V gene has CDR1 KGHSH and CDR2 LQKENI. Written as DNA, the CDR3 is TGTGCCAGCTCATTAAGGGACAGGGACTCTGAAGCTTTCTTT. Encoded protein: CASSLRDRDSEAFF.

The gene calls are TRBV5-6 and TRBJ2-5; 8 positions agree with TRBD2. J gave up 13 bases and V 3 bases, and 14 bases lay outside the gene matches. Germline V gene sequence: CDR1 SGHDT, CDR2 YYEEEE. This CDR3 has 14 residues. CDR3 sequence reads: CASSSGLAQSTLYF. CDR3 in DNA: TGTGCCAGCAGCTCTGGACTAGCCCAAAGCACGTTGTACTTC.

This clone was seen a single time. The gene calls are TRBV6-5 and TRBJ1-2, with a weak D call TRBD1 (6 bases). Looked up from germline, CDR1 is MNHEY and CDR2 is SVGAGI. The CDR3 totals 13 residues. V was pared by 2 bases and J by 2 bases, with 6 bases between. CDR3 nucleotide sequence: TGTGCCAGCAGTTACGGGACAAACTATGGCTACACCTTC. Protein product: CASSYGTNYGYTF.

The chain uses TRBV10-3 and TRBJ2-7; 9 bases line up with TRBD2. V dropped 6 bases and J dropped 6; count of bases not matched to a gene: 9. Germline values: CDR1 ENHRY, CDR2 SYGVKD. This CDR3 is built from 14 residues. CDR3 region: CAIRPWREGGEQYF. In nucleotides, the CDR3 is TGTGCCATCAGGCCTTGGCGGGAGGGGGGCGAGCAGTACTTC.

The chain joins TRBV11-2 to TRBJ2-3; TRBD2 matches at 10 bases. This CDR3 is 18 amino acids long. Trimming cost V 1 base and J 0 bases; bases outside gene matches: 7. Germline V gene lookup returns CDR1 SGHAT and CDR2 FQNNGV. CDR3 nucleotide sequence: TGTGCCAGCAGCTTAGTAGCGGGAGGCCTTACTAGCACAGATACGCAGTATTTT. This translates into CASSLVAGGLTSTDTQYF.

This clone was detected once. V usage is TRBV5-1 and J usage is TRBJ2-6, with D perhaps TRBD1 (6 bases). V lost 5 bases to trimming and J lost 0 bases, with 24 bases between them. The germline V gene has CDR1 SGHRS and CDR2 YFSETQ. This CDR3 region has 20 residues. CDR3 DNA: TGCGCCAGCAGTTTTGTGCCGCCCCAAAGGACAGCCTCTGGGGCCAACGTCCTGACTTTC. Its translation is CASSFVPPQRTASGANVLTF.

The V call is TRBV18, the J call TRBJ2-3; no clear D. Germline V lookup: CDR1 KGHSH, CDR2 LQKENI. The CDR3 contains 15 residues. V dropped 3 bases and J dropped 4 bases, with 14 bases sitting between them. The CDR3 region is CASSPTSYGPDTQYF. For the CDR3, the DNA is TGTGCCAGCTCACCCACTTCGTACGGTCCAGATACGCAGTATTTT.

The sample holds one count of this clone. The V gene is TRBV5-1, the J gene TRBJ1-1; no definite D call. The V end lost 2 bases, the J end lost 8 bases, and 22 bases lay between the germline ends. The germline V gene encodes CDR1 SGHRS and CDR2 YFSETQ. This CDR3 region has 16 residues. The CDR3 DNA follows: TGCGCCAGCAGCTTAGGTCACCTATCTGGAGTTGTGGAAGCTTTCTTT. It codes for CASSLGHLSGVVEAFF.

Notes on this clone: Other nucleotide sequences in the sample specify the same CDR3. The chain uses TRBV29-1 and TRBJ1-1, with D maybe TRBD1 (6 bases). The CDR3 has 11 residues. From germline, CDR1 is SQVTM and CDR2 ANQGSEA. V lost 4 bases, J lost 5 bases, and 8 bases lay in between. This chain's CDR3 is CSVAQGTEAFF. CDR3 coding DNA: TGCAGCGTTGCCCAGGGGACTGAAGCTTTCTTT.

The chain uses TRBV9 and TRBJ2-1; 14 nucleotides line up with TRBD2. CDR1 is SGDLS and CDR2 is YYNGEE in the germline V gene. The CDR3 runs 16 residues. V lost 4 bases and J lost 7; bases outside the gene matches: 7. CDR3 DNA sequence: TGTGCCAGCAGCATCGGGACTAGCGGGAGTAGTAATGAGCAGTTCTTC. Protein product: CASSIGTSGSSNEQFF.

J is TRBJ2-5 and V is TRBV27; possibly TRBD2 for D (6 bases). CDR1 and CDR2 from the germline V gene are MNHEY and SMNVEV (reference sequence). The CDR3 runs to 14 residues. V lost 5 bases to trimming and J lost 5 bases, with 15 bases between them. The CDR3 here is CASSAQAGSETQYF. CDR3 sequence (DNA): TGTGCCAGCAGTGCTCAAGCGGGTTCGGAGACCCAGTACTTC.

The CDR3 DNA follows: TGTGCCAGCAGTTTCCCTTCGAACACCGGGGAGCTGTTTTTT. Protein product: CASSFPSNTGELFF. The chain recombines TRBV27 with TRBJ2-2; D remains unclear. This CDR3 region has 14 residues. V lost 3 bases, J lost 0 bases, and 5 bases lay in between. Germline V gene sequence: CDR1 MNHEY, CDR2 SMNVEV (reference sequence).

The chain couples TRBV2 to TRBJ2-3; the match to TRBD1 covers 8 bases. V trimming: 7 bases; J trimming: 3 bases; junction bases outside the gene matches: 9. Germline lookup yields CDR1 SNHLY and CDR2 FYNNEI. The CDR3 sequence is 15 residues long. The CDR3 region has the DNA TGTGCCAGCAAGTTTGGCAGGGGGCTAACAGATACGCAGTATTTT. It yields the protein CASKFGRGLTDTQYF. The full variable domain, rest sourced from reference TRBV2 and TRBJ2-3, is EPEVTQTPSHQVTQMGQEVILRCVPISNHLYFYWYRQILGQKVEFLVSFYNNEISEKSEIFDDQFSVERPDGSNFTLKIRSTKLEDSAMYFCASKFGRGLTDTQYFGPGTRLTVL.

V gene TRBV19 combines with J gene TRBJ2-1; tentatively, D is TRBD1 (6 bases). Trimming took 7 bases from V and 5 from J, leaving 15 bases between them. CDR1 and CDR2 (germline): LNHDA, SQIVND (reference sequence). CDR3 length equals 14 residues. In DNA form, the CDR3 reads TGTGCCAGTACTGCCAGGGGCAGGGACAATGAGCAGTTCTTC. This codes for CASTARGRDNEQFF.

This chain links TRBV5-1 with TRBJ2-7; TRBD1 aligns across 7 bases. The germline V gene encodes CDR1 SGHRS and CDR2 YFSETQ. This CDR3 has 15 residues. With 4 bases clipped from V and 7 bases from J, the junction kept 14 bases outside the gene matches. CDR3 region: CASSPFNGDSREQYF. CDR3 DNA: TGCGCCAGCAGCCCATTCAACGGGGACAGTCGAGAGCAGTACTTC. The full variable domain, with the rest looked up from reference TRBV5-1 and TRBJ2-7, is KAGVTQTPRYLIKTRGQQVTLSCSPISGHRSVSWYQQTPGQGLQFLFEYFSETQRNKGNFPGRFSGRQFSNSRSEMNVSTLELGDSALYLCASSPFNGDSREQYFGPGTRLTVT.

This clone was counted once. V usage is TRBV5-6 and J usage is TRBJ2-7; no reliable D call. Germline V CDR1 and CDR2: SGHDT, YYEEEE. There are 11 residues in the CDR3. The ends were cut back, 4 bases at V and 7 bases at J, with 9 bases in the middle. The CDR3 loop is CASSLSGEQYF. CDR3 in DNA: TGTGCCAGCAGCCTCTCCGGGGAGCAGTACTTC.

The gene calls are TRBV5-6 and TRBJ1-5; 7 bases align to TRBD1. CDR1 SGHDT and CDR2 YYEEEE come from the germline V gene. The ends lost 3 bases at V and 6 bases at J; junction bases unmatched: 6. CDR3 length: 14 residues. CDR3 region: CASSSTGVIQPQHF. CDR3 DNA: TGTGCCAGCAGCTCCACAGGGGTGATTCAGCCCCAGCATTTT.

The V call is TRBV4-2, the J call TRBJ2-2; D might be TRBD2 (5 bases). V lost 4 bases and J lost 4, with 19 bases in between. This CDR3 contains 17 residues. Germline CDR1 reads LGHNA; CDR2 reads YNFKEQ. DNA of the CDR3: TGTGCCAGCAGCCCCCCATGGGTTGGTCTAGCCACCGGGGAGCTGTTTTTT. It yields the protein CASSPPWVGLATGELFF.

The rearrangement links TRBV6-1 to TRBJ2-5; 9 positions match TRBD1. Per germline, CDR1 MNHNS and CDR2 SASEGT. V shed 3 bases, J shed 4 bases, and the junction held 21 bases outside the gene matches. This CDR3 has 20 amino acids. The CDR3 loop is CASSEVTQFTGTGMRETQYF. The CDR3 DNA reads TGTGCCAGCAGTGAGGTTACTCAATTCACCGGGACAGGGATGCGAGAGACCCAGTACTTC.

This sequence joins TRBV15 and TRBJ2-3; TRBD1 matches 8 bases. Germline CDR1 is LNHNV and CDR2 is YYDKDF (reference sequence). J lost 3 bases, V lost 8 bases, and 7 bases had no gene match. The CDR3 loop spans 14 amino acids. The CDR3 DNA sequence: TGTGCCACCGCGACAGGGGTTCGGACAGATACGCAGTATTTT. Translated: CATATGVRTDTQYF.

V gene TRBV19 combines with J gene TRBJ1-5; 7 bases are shared with TRBD1. J gave up 6 bases and V 4 bases, and 9 bases lay outside the gene matches. Germline V gives CDR1 LNHDA, CDR2 SQIVND (reference sequence). The CDR3 has 15 residues. The CDR3 loop is CASSTGRGHGQPQHF. CDR3 in DNA: TGTGCCAGTAGTACGGGAAGGGGGCACGGTCAGCCCCAGCATTTT.

The chain links TRBV6-5 to TRBJ1-2; no reliable D call. This CDR3 comprises 10 residues. V lost 10 bases and J 5 bases, leaving 8 bases between the germline ends. Germline V gene lookup returns CDR1 MNHEY and CDR2 SVGAGI. The CDR3 here is CATFEYGYTF. The CDR3 nucleotides are TGTGCCACGTTCGAGTATGGCTACACCTTC.